This TCR beta chain was profiled in a study of shared clonotypes between healthy human individuals (dated by TCRdb to the early 2020s). For the wider study: A couple of women and a few men aged 18 to 49 years were included in the cohort. Leukapheresis yielded between about 0.85 and 9.5 billion PBMCs per donor. To estimate repertoire size and how much clonotype sharing occurs between individuals, the study deeply sequenced the blood TCR repertoires of five or six healthy adults. To increase sequencing depth and limit assay-specific biases, TCR repertoire library preparation and sequencing were carried out by different laboratories using diverse techniques.

TCR CDR3 regions were amplified from genomic DNA by multiplex PCR using the deep immunoSEQ assay. Genomic DNA extracted from each cell subset was distributed evenly over all wells of several immunoSEQ 96-well plates, and each plate served as one replicate. Each replicate PCR for unsorted PBMC received 250 to 300 ng genomic DNA, equal to 25,000 to 30,000 T cell genomes. Ten immunoSEQ deep assay plates were used to sequence the unsorted PBMC genomic DNA. The purified libraries were quantified using a Qubit 3.0 fluorometer, sized with a Bioanalyzer 2100, and then quantified again using the KAPA Library Quantification kit. A separate single-read 150-cycle Illumina NextSeq 550 flow cell was used to sequence each immunoSEQ 96-well plate. The study's processing was this. The immunoSEQ output contained only junctional sequences without quality scores, so filtering could not match that applied to full-length reads. To assign V/J genes and CDR3, sequences were annotated against IMGT germline references using PyIR, a Python wrapper for IgBLAST v1.9. Reads were removed for weak V/J assignments (E-value above 1e-6), missing CDR3, stop codons, out-of-frame junctions, or ambiguous translated residues. V3J clonotypes were defined by identical inferred V gene, J gene, and CDR3 amino acid sequence. The percentage overlap between two repertoires was calculated by dividing the number of shared unique clonotypes by the size of the smaller repertoire. Repertoire richness was assessed with RTK rarefaction, the Chao1 estimator, and Recon v2.1 estimates of unobserved clonotypes. In TCRdb, the immuneACCESS table is reduced to in-frame sequences with V and J assigned. These tables do not hold every clone; where another copy was compared, an unresolved V gene accounts for under half, and the others remain unexplained. Clonal size and the V and J genes are those of that table, whereas D and trimming came from the DNA. This sample is represented by about half a million clones; 79% of them were singletons. The ten biggest clones cover 13% of the sample.

The donors were healthy, HIV-negative adults with no recently reported acute infections or vaccinations. Every donor was a Caucasian adult living in Nashville, Tennessee, USA. For unsorted samples, 75 million to 90 million PBMCs were counted, and genomic DNA was extracted using the QIAamp DNA Blood Mini kit. After blood collection by leukapheresis, PBMCs were isolated using Ficoll-Histopaque density gradient centrifugation and then cryopreserved in the vapor phase of liquid nitrogen. The full study reports these points: The genetic and exposure-history diversity represented was limited by the small number of donors. Sampling was restricted to blood, and TCR repertoires in tissues likely differ from the TCR repertoires found in blood. Based on pairwise subsampling, the degree of clonotype sharing among donors was expected to be affected by sequencing depth.

The germline V gene encodes CDR1 PRHDT and CDR2 FYEKMQ (reference sequence). Relative to germline, V is 1 base shorter and J is 0 bases shorter, with 15 bases between their ends. From cysteine to phenylalanine, the CDR3 is 17 amino acids long. Kept here is only the CDR3 DNA, which spans 51 bases and is read in frame from base 1. A note on this clone: No antigen is known for it. No base quality information exists; no much larger clone differs at one position.

Sequenced sample: PBMCs. The sequence was obtained from a woman in her thirties or forties in good health. Some clones in this sample may be carry-over from other donors' samples. The rearranged chain carries TRBV13 and TRBJ1-1; TRBD1 could be the D gene, as 6 bases match. The DNA reads TGTGCCAGCAGCTTAGATCTACAGGGTGGGATGAACACTGAAGCTTTCTTT. This is translated as CASSLDLQGGMNTEAFF.